This T cell receptor beta chain appears in the sequencing data of a study of T cell repertoires in cytomegalovirus infection. About the research overall: Selection of CMV epitopes for the study included recently identified HLA-C-restricted and well-studied HLA-B-restricted ones. An indication of both CMV infection and matching HLA type came from public TCR beta signatures.

Broader study findings: Accumulated public TCR beta family frequency recognized individuals carrying CMV together with the relevant HLA.

The CDR3 sequence is 18 residues long. After removal of 1 base from V and 8 bases from J, the junction contained 16 bases not matched to a gene. Germline-derived CDR1 and CDR2 are MGHRA and YSYEKL. A note on this clonotype: What it recognizes is unknown.

MiXCR was run by TCRdb on the reads, yielding one entry per CDR3 protein. This table holds roughly 570,000 distinct CDR3 sequences, 40% found once. This chain links TRBV4-1 with TRBJ1-4; TRBD1 matches 7 bases. This TCR was recovered from a human donor in good health (CMV status not recorded). Some clones in this sample may be carry-over from other donors' samples. The sample was cultured PBMCs, taken from culture after CMV antigen stimulation. The CDR3: CASSQGPGTAPLGEKLFF. CDR3 bases: TGCGCCAGCAGCCAAGGGCCGGGGACAGCCCCGCTGGGCGAAAAACTGTTTTTT.